This T cell receptor (beta chain) was recovered during a study of ipilimumab plus nivolumab after autologous stem cell transplantation. Study as a whole: A median of about 8 nivolumab and about 5 ipilimumab doses were given.

Some clones are missing from TCRdb's copy, which holds only in-frame ones; the method was immunoSEQ multiplex PCR. Among thousands of clones listed, 76% were seen once. The CDR3 spans 18 residues. Trimming stripped 3 bases from V and 0 bases from J, with 18 bases between. This sequence originates from a male donor with multiple myeloma. The gene calls are TRBV23-1 and TRBJ1-5, with a weak D call TRBD1 (6 bases). TRBV23-1 is marked as an open reading frame, function uncertain. Specimen: PBMCs, collected in a trial of ipilimumab plus nivolumab as post-transplant consolidation. CDR3 in amino acids: CASSHVPGAVYSNQPQHF. The CDR3 DNA reads TGCGCCAGCAGTCATGTACCGGGGGCAGTTTATAGCAATCAGCCCCAGCATTTT.